A selection of T cell receptor beta chains follows, all from one sample in a study of blood T cell repertoires in COVID-19. This table comes from immunoSEQ multiplex PCR, and its TCRdb copy is limited to in-frame clones, with some not included. The sample includes fewer than 55,000 clones, roughly 83% of them seen just once. Sequencing was done on a sample of peripheral blood. The receptor source for this set is a man in his forties or fifties with acute or convalescent COVID-19. CDR3s leave out the opening cysteine and the closing phenylalanine or tryptophan. The D gene is left open where the match is weak.

TRBV11-2	TRBJ1-6	.	ASSLDVGVNSPLH
TRBV2	TRBJ2-1	TRBD1	ASSEDRIYNEQF
TRBV3-1/TRBV3-2	TRBJ2-7	.	ASSHLIAATYEQY
TRBV19	TRBJ2-3	TRBD2	ASSGWGEAGGLWGTDTQY
TRBV27	TRBJ1-5	.	ASSLGGAGQPQH
TRBV15	TRBJ2-5	.	ATSPRRGPKETQY
TRBV4-1	TRBJ2-3	TRBD2	ASSQGRGGRPSTDTQY
TRBV5-4	TRBJ1-2	TRBD1	ASKAPLPGQGYGYT
TRBV20-1	TRBJ2-1	TRBD2	SASLAGAHLDNNEQF
TRBV25-1	TRBJ2-6	.	ASYKSGANVLT
TRBV7-9	TRBJ2-5	TRBD2	ASSLGLAVETQY
TRBV30	TRBJ2-7	TRBD1	AWSVSQGGYEQY
TRBV13	TRBJ2-1	.	ASSLLEGPGYEQF
TRBV7-8	TRBJ1-5	.	ASSPEGPSNQPQH
TRBV5-8	TRBJ2-1	.	ASSLSSLGGEYNNEQF
TRBV27	TRBJ2-1	.	ASLPGRSTYNEQF
TRBV19	TRBJ2-7	.	ASSLQATGLLPYEQY